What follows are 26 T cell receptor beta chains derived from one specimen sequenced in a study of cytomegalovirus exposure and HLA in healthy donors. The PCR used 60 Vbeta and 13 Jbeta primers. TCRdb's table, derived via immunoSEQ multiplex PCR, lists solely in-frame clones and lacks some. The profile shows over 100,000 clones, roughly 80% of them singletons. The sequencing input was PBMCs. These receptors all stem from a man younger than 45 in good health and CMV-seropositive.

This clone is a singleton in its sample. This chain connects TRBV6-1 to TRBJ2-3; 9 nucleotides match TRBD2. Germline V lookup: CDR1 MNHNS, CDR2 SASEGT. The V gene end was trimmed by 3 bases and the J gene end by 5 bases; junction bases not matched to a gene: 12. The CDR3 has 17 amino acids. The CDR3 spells CASSDLSRGGPRDTQYF. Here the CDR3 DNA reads TGTGCCAGCAGTGACCTTTCGCGGGGGGGCCCCAGAGATACGCAGTATTTT.

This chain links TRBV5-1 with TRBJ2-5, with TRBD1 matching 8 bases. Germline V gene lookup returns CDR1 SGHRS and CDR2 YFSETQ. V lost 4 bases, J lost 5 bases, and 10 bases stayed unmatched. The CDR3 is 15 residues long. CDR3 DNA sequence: TGCGCCAGCAGCGTGGACAGGGTCGGTCTGGAGACCCAGTACTTC. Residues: CASSVDRVGLETQYF. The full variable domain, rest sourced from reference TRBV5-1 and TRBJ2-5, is KAGVTQTPRYLIKTRGQQVTLSCSPISGHRSVSWYQQTPGQGLQFLFEYFSETQRNKGNFPGRFSGRQFSNSRSEMNVSTLELGDSALYLCASSVDRVGLETQYFGPGTRLLVL.

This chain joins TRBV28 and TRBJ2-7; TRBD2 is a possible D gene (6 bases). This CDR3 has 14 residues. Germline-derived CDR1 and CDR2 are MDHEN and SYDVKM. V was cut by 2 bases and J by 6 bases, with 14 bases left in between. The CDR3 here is CASSLGGAGGEQYF. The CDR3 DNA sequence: TGTGCCAGCAGTTTAGGAGGTGCCGGGGGCGAGCAGTACTTC.

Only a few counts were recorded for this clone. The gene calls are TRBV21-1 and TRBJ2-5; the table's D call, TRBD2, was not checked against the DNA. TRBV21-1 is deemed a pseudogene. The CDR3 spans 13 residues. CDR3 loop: CASSAGGQETQYF. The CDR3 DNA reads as TGTGCCAGCAGCGCCGGGGGCCAAGAGACCCAGTACTTC.

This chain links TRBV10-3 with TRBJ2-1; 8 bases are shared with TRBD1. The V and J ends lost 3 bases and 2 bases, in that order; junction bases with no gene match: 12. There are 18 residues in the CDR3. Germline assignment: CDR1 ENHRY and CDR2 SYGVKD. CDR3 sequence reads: CAISENPPGTGPYNEQFF. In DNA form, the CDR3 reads TGTGCCATCAGTGAAAATCCCCCCGGGACAGGACCCTACAATGAGCAGTTCTTC.

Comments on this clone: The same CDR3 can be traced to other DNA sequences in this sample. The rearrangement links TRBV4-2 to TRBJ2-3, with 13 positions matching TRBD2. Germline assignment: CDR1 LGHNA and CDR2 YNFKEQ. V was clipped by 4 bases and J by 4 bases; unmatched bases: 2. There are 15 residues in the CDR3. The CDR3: CASSPTSGRPDTQYF. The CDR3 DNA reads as TGTGCCAGCAGCCCGACTAGCGGGAGGCCAGATACGCAGTATTTT.

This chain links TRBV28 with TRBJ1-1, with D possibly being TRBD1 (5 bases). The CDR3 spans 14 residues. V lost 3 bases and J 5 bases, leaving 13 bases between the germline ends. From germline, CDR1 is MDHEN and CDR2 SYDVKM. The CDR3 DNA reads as TGTGCCAGCAGTTTCGGGGGGGAAGAAACTGAAGCTTTCTTT. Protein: CASSFGGEETEAFF.

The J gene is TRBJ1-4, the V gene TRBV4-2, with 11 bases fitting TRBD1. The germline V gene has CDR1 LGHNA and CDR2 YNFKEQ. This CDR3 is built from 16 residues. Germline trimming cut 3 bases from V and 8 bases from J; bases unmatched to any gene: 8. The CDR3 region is CASSQDGQGALEKLFF. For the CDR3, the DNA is TGTGCCAGCAGCCAGGACGGACAGGGGGCTTTGGAAAAACTGTTTTTT.

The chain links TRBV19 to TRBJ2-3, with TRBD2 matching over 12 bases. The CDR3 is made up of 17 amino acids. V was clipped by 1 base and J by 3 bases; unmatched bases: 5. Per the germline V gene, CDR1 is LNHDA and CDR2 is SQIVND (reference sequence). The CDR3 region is CASSIGLAGAQTDTQYF. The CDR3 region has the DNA TGTGCCAGTAGTATAGGACTAGCGGGGGCCCAAACAGATACGCAGTATTTT.

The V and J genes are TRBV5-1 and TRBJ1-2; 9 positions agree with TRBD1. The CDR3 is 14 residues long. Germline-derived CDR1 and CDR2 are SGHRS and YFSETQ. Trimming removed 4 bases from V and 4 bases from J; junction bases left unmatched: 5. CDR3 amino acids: CASSPGQGGYGYTF. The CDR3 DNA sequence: TGCGCCAGCAGCCCGGGACAGGGAGGCTATGGCTACACCTTC.

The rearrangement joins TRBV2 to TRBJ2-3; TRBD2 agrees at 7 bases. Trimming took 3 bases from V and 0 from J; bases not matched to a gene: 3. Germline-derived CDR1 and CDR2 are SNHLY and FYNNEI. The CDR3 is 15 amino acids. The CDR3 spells CASSERGSSTDTQYF. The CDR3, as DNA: TGTGCCAGCAGTGAGCGCGGGAGCAGCACAGATACGCAGTATTTT.

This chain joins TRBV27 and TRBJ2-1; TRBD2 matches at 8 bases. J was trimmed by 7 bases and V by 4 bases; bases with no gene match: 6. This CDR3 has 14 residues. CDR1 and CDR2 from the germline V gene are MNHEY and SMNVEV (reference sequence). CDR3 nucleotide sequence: TGTGCCAGCAGTTGGAGCGGGAGTTGGAATGAGCAGTTCTTC. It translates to CASSWSGSWNEQFF.

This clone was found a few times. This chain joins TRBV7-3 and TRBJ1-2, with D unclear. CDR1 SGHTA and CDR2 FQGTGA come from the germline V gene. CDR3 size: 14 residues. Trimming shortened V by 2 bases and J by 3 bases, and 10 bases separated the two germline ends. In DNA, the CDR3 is TGTGCCAGCAGCTTAGGCTCAGAACACTATGGCTACACCTTC. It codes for CASSLGSEHYGYTF. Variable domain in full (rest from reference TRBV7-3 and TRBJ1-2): GAGVSQTPSNKVTEKGKYVELRCDPISGHTALYWYRQSLGQGPEFLIYFQGTGAADDSGLPNDRFFAVRPEGSVSTLKIQRTERGDSAVYLCASSLGSEHYGYTFGSGTRLTVV.

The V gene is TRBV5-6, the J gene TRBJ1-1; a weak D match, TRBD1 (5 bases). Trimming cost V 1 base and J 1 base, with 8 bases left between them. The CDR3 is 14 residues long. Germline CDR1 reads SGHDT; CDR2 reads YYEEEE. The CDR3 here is CASSLTGPNTEAFF. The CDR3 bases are TGTGCCAGCAGCTTGACAGGCCCGAACACTGAAGCTTTCTTT.

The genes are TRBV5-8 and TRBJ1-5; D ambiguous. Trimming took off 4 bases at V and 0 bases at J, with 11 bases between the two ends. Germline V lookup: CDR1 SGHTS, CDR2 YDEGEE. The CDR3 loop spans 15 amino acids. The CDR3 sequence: CASSNGIHSNQPQHF. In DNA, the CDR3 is TGTGCCAGCAGCAACGGGATCCATAGCAATCAGCCCCAGCATTTT.

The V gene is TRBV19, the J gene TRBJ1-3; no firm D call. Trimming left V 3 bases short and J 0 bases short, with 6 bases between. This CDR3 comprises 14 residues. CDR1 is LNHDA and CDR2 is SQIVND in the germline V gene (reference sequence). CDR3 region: CASSIRVSGNTIYF. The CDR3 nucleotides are TGTGCCAGTAGTATTCGGGTCTCTGGAAACACCATATATTTT.

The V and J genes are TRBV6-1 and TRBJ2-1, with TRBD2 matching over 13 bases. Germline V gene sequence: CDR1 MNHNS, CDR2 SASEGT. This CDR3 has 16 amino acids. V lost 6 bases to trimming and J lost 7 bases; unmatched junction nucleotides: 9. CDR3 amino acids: CASRELPGLAGNEQFF. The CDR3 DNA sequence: TGTGCCAGCAGGGAACTACCGGGACTAGCGGGAAATGAGCAGTTCTTC.

The CDR3 protein is CSVAGLAANNEQFF. The CDR3 coding sequence is TGCAGCGTCGCCGGACTAGCGGCTAACAATGAGCAGTTCTTC. The chain uses TRBV29-1 and TRBJ2-1, with TRBD2 matching over 10 bases. CDR1 is SQVTM and CDR2 is ANQGSEA in the germline V gene. The CDR3 length is 14 residues. The V gene end was trimmed by 6 bases and the J gene end by 5 bases; junction bases not matched to a gene: 7.

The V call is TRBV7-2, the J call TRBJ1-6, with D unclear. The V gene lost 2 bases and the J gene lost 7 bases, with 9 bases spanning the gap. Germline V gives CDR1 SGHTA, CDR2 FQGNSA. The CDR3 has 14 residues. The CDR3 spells CASSLHGRNSPLHF. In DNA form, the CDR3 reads TGTGCCAGCAGCTTACATGGGCGCAATTCACCCCTCCACTTT.

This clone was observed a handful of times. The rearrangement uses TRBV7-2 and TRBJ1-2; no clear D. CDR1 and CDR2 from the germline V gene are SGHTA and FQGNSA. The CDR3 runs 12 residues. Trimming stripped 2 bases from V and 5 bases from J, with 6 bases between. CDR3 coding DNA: TGTGCCAGCAGCTTAAGACAATATGGCTACACCTTC. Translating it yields CASSLRQYGYTF.

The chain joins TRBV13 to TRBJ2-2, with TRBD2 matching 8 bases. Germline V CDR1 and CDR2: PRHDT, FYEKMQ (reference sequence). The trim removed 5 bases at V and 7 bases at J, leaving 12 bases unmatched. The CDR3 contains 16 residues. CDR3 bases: TGTGCCAGCAGCCAGCTAGCGGGCTACGTGGTCGGGGAGCTGTTTTTT. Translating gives CASSQLAGYVVGELFF. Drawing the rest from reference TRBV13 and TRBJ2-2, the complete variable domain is AAGVIQSPRHLIKEKRETATLKCYPIPRHDTVYWYQQGPGQDPQFLISFYEKMQSDKGSIPDRFSAQQFSDYHSELNMSSLELGDSALYFCASSQLAGYVVGELFFGEGSRLTVL.

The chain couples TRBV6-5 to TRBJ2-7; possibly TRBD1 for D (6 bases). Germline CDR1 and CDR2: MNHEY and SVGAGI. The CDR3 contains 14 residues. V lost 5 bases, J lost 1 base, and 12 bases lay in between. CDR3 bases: TGTGCCAGCAGTGCCCAACAGGGATCCTACGAGCAGTACTTC. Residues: CASSAQQGSYEQYF.

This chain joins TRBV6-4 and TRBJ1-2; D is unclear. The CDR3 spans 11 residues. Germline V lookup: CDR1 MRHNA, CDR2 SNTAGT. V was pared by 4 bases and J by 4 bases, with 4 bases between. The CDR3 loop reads CASSAGYGYTF. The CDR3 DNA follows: TGTGCCAGCAGTGCCGGCTATGGCTACACCTTC.

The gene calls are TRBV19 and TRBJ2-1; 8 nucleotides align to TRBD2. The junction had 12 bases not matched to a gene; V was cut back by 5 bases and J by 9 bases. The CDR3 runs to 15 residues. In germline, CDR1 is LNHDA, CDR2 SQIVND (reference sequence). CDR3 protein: CASSFRAGEASEQFF. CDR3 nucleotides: TGTGCCAGTAGTTTTCGAGCGGGAGAGGCCAGTGAGCAGTTCTTC.

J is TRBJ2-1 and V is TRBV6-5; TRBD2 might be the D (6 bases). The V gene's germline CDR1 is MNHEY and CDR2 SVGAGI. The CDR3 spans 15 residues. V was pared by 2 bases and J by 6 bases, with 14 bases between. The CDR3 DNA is TGTGCCAGCAGTTACGGCGGGATGTCGGGCAATGAGCAGTTCTTC. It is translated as CASSYGGMSGNEQFF.

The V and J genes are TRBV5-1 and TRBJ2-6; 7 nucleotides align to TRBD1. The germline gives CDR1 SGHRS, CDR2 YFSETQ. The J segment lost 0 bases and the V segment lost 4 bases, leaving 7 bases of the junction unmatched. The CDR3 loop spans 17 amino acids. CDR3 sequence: CASSIRQGASGANVLTF. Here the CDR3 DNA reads TGCGCCAGCAGCATCAGACAGGGCGCCTCTGGGGCCAACGTCCTGACTTTC.